Sequencing of this T cell receptor beta chain was carried out in a study of T-cell reconstitution after alpha-beta-depleted transplantation in children. Study-wide results and caveats: Diversity and T-cell counts at one year after transplant derived mostly from new T cells. Reportedly, alpha-beta T cells present about two months post-transplant originated from several hundred expanded clones of graft origin.

CDR1 is SGDLS and CDR2 is YYNGEE in the germline V gene. The CDR3 runs 14 residues. V lost 3 bases and J lost 3; bases outside the gene matches: 3. This clonotype was counted at least ten times. Its specificity is not known. Unique molecular identifiers were incorporated into the prepared TCRbeta library. A single record per CDR3 protein comes from TCRdb applying MiXCR to the PCR reads. Of 100,000 to 120,000 distinct CDR3 sequences listed, roughly 6.1% are singletons. This receptor was obtained from a male patient under 10 years old who had a stem cell transplant for acute lymphoblastic leukemia, so the T cells may come from the graft donor. The rearrangement links TRBV9 to TRBJ2-7, with 10 nucleotides matching TRBD1. Sequencing used PBMCs, mostly from graft donor cells, obtained 360 days after TCRalphabeta/CD19-depleted stem cell transplant. The CDR3 loop is CASSDRDRGYEQYF. Here the CDR3 DNA reads TGTGCCAGCAGCGACCGGGACAGGGGCTACGAGCAGTACTTC.